The present T cell receptor (beta chain) was sequenced within a study of cytomegalovirus exposure and HLA in healthy donors. Primers: 60 Vbeta forward and 13 Jbeta reverse. Measured with immunoSEQ multiplex PCR; TCRdb has only the in-frame clones, and not every one. The repertoire consists of approximately 61,000 clones, with around 72% occurring once and the leading ten covering roughly 47%. About this clone itself: What it binds is not known.

Germline CDR1 reads LGHNA; CDR2 reads YSLEER. V was cut by 0 bases and J by 2 bases, with 8 bases left in between. CDR3 size: 16 residues. The study's findings and limits: In vitro testing confirmed a few CMV-associated chains as specific for CMV antigens. Near-uniform donor sequencing depth was presumed by presence/absence analyses.

The rearrangement joins TRBV4-3 to TRBJ2-6; no definite D call. The material sequenced was PBMCs. The clonotype comes from a middle-aged man in good health and CMV-seropositive. The CDR3, as DNA: TGCGCCAGCAGCCAAGATGACACCCCTGGGGCCAACGTCCTGACTTTC. This translates into CASSQDDTPGANVLTF.